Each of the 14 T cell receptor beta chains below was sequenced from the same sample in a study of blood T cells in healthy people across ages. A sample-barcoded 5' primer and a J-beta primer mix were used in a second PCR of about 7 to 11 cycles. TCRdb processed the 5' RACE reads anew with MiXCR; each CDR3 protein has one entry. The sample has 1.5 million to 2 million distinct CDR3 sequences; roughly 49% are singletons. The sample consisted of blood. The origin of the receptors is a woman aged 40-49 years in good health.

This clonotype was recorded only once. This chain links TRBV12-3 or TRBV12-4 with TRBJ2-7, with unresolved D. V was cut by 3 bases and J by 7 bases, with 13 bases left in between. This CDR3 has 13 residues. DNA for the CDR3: TGTGCCAGCAGTTTTCTAGTTGGCGATGAGCAGTACTTC. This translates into CASSFLVGDEQYF.

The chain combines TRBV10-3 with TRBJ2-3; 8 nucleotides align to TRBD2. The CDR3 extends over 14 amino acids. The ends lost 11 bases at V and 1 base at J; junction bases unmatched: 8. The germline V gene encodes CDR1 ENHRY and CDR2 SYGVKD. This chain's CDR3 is CALYRTSCTDTQYF. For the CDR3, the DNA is TGTGCCCTTTACCGGACTAGCTGCACAGATACGCAGTATTTT.

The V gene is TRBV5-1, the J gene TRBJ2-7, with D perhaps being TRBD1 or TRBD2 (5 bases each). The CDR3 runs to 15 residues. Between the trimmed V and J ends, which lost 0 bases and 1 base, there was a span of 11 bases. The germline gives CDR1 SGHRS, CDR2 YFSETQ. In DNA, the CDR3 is TGCGCCAGCAGCTTGGGGGACCTCCGATCCTACGAGCAGTACTTC. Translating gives CASSLGDLRSYEQYF.

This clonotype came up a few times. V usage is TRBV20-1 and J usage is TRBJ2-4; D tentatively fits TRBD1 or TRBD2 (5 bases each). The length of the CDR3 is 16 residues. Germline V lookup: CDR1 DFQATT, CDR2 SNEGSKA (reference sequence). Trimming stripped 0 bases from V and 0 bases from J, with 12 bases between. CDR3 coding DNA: TGCAGTGCTAGAGATCCGGGGACGGTAGCCAAAAACATTCAGTACTTC. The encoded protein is CSARDPGTVAKNIQYF.

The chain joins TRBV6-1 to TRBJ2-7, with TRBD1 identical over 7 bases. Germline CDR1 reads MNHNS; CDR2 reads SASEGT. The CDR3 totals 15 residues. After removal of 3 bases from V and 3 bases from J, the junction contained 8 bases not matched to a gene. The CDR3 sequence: CASSDGYQGVYEQYF. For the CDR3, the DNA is TGTGCCAGCAGTGATGGTTATCAGGGGGTCTACGAGCAGTACTTC.

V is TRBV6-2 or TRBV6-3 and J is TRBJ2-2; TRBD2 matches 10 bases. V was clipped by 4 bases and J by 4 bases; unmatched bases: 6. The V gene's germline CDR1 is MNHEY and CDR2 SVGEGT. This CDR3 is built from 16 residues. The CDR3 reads CASSSSGGAGTGELFF. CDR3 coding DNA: TGTGCCAGCAGTTCCAGCGGGGGGGCCGGCACCGGGGAGCTGTTTTTT.

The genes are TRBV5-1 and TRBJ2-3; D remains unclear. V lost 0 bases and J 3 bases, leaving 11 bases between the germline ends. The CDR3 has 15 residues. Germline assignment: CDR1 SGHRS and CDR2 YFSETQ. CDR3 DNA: TGCGCCAGCAGCTTGGCCTGGCCTGGAACAGATACGCAGTATTTT. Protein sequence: CASSLAWPGTDTQYF.

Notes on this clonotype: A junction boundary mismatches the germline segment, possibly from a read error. The CDR3 protein is CAGSDGTAGPYGYTF. The CDR3 nucleotides are TGTGCCGGCAGCGACGGGACAGCGGGACCCTATGGCTACACCTTC. The chain links TRBV7-9 to TRBJ1-2; 7 bases are a match to TRBD1. The CDR3 loop spans 15 amino acids. The V gene's germline CDR1 is SEHNR and CDR2 FQNEAQ (reference sequence).

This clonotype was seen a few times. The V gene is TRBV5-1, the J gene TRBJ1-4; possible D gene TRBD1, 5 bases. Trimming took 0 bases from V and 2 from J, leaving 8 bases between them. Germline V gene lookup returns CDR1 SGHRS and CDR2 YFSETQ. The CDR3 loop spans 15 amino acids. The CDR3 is CASSLVSGTNEKLFF. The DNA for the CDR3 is TGCGCCAGCAGCTTGGTATCAGGGACTAATGAAAAACTGTTTTTT.

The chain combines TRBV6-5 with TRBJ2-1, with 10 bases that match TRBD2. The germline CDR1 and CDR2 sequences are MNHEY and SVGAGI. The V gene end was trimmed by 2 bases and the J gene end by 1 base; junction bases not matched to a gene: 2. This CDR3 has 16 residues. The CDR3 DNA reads TGTGCCAGCAGTTACGATAGCGGGGGGTCCTACAATGAGCAGTTCTTC. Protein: CASSYDSGGSYNEQFF.

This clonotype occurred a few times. The CDR3 spells CASSTGQNNYGYTF. CDR3 nucleotide sequence: TGTGCCAGCAGCACGGGACAGAATAACTATGGCTACACCTTC. V gene TRBV7-2 combines with J gene TRBJ1-2; 7 bases align to TRBD1. Germline lookup yields CDR1 SGHTA and CDR2 FQGNSA. The CDR3 sequence is 14 residues long. V trimming: 5 bases; J trimming: 1 base; junction bases outside the gene matches: 4.

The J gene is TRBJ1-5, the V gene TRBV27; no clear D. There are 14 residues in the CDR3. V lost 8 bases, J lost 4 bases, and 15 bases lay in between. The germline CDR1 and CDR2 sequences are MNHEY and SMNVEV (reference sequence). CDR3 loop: CASGSAIQNQPQHF. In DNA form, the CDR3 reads TGTGCCAGCGGGTCGGCTATACAAAATCAGCCCCAGCATTTT.

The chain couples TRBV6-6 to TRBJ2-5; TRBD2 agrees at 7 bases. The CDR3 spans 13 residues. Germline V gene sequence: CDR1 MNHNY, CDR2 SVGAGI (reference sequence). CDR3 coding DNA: TGTGCGACCGGGGGGTCCCGGGGAGAGACCCAGTACTTC. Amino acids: CATGGSRGETQYF.

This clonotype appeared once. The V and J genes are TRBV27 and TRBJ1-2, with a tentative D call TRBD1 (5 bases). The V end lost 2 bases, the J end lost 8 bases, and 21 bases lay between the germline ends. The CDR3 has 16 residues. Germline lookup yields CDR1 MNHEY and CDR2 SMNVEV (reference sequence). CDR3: CASSLRAQRVRGGYTF. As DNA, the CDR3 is TGTGCCAGCAGTTTAAGAGCCCAAAGGGTGAGGGGCGGCTACACCTTC.